What follows are 30 T cell receptor beta chains derived from one specimen sequenced in a study of post-analysis software for immune sequencing data. Researchers reported that TCR beta cDNA libraries carried unique molecular identifiers. A single record per CDR3 protein comes from TCRdb applying MiXCR to the PCR reads. The repertoire includes roughly 160,000 distinct CDR3 sequences, around 36% of them detected once, and 25% to 35% sits in the top ten. The input for sequencing was blood, taken after autologous hematopoietic stem cell transplantation. All receptors come from a girl aged 5 to 17 with multiple sclerosis.

The chain links TRBV4-3 to TRBJ2-7, with D possibly matching TRBD1 (6 bases). The CDR3 has 15 residues. Germline V CDR1 and CDR2: LGHNA, YSLEER. The V end lost 1 base, the J end lost 3 bases, and 13 bases lay between the germline ends. This chain's CDR3 is CASSQGLDSYYEQYF. The CDR3, as DNA: TGCGCCAGCAGCCAAGGACTGGACAGCTACTACGAGCAGTACTTC.

This clonotype came up once. The junction does not match germline at one end; this may be a read error. This rearrangement joins TRBV6-4 to TRBJ2-3; 7 bases fit TRBD1. Germline values: CDR1 MRHNA, CDR2 SNTAGT. The CDR3 has 13 residues. This CDR3 reads CASSDSDRDTQYF. The CDR3 nucleotides are TGTGCCAGCAGCGACTCGGACAGGGATACGCAGTATTTT.

The CDR3 is CASSLEAGGYGYTF. The DNA for the CDR3 is TGTGCCAGCAGCTTAGAGGCAGGGGGCTATGGCTACACCTTC. This rearrangement joins TRBV7-2 to TRBJ1-2, with 7 bases identical to TRBD1. Germline V gene lookup returns CDR1 SGHTA and CDR2 FQGNSA. This CDR3 has 14 residues. The ends lost 1 base at V and 4 bases at J; junction bases unmatched: 3.

This clonotype was seen a few times. The J gene is TRBJ2-7, the V gene TRBV7-9; TRBD1 matches 7 bases. Germline V gene data show CDR1 as SEHNR and CDR2 as FQNEAQ (reference sequence). Germline trimming cut 4 bases from V and 3 bases from J; bases unmatched to any gene: 15. This CDR3 comprises 17 residues. DNA of the CDR3: TGTGCCAGCAGCTCCCACGACATACAGGGGATGGGCTACGAGCAGTACTTC. Translation: CASSSHDIQGMGYEQYF.

The genes are TRBV6-5 and TRBJ1-2, with D possibly TRBD1 on 5 matching bases. V gave up 3 bases and J gave up 5 bases, with 10 bases separating them. Per germline, CDR1 MNHEY and CDR2 SVGAGI. This CDR3 is built from 13 residues. DNA of the CDR3: TGTGCCAGCAGTTATTTGGAGGGGTATGGCTACACCTTC. The encoded protein is CASSYLEGYGYTF.

This clonotype was seen a handful of times. This chain links TRBV4-1 with TRBJ1-6; D gene uncertain. There are 16 residues in the CDR3. Germline assignment: CDR1 MGHRA and CDR2 YSYEKL. The V and J ends lost 0 bases and 6 bases respectively, with 12 bases between them. The CDR3 DNA sequence: TGCGCCAGCAGCCAAGATGGAGAGGACTCTAATTCACCCCTCCACTTT. Amino acids: CASSQDGEDSNSPLHF.

There are a few counts of this clonotype. The CDR3 here is CASIPGSYNEQFF. The CDR3 coding sequence is TGTGCCAGCATCCCGGGCTCCTACAATGAGCAGTTCTTC. This sequence joins TRBV28 and TRBJ2-1; D ambiguous. The germline CDR1 and CDR2 sequences are MDHEN and SYDVKM. V lost 7 bases to trimming and J lost 0 bases, with 7 bases between them. The CDR3 is made up of 13 amino acids. Full variable domain (missing parts from reference TRBV28 and TRBJ2-1): DVKVTQSSRYLVKRTGEKVFLECVQDMDHENMFWYRQDPGLGLRLIYFSYDVKMKEKGDIPEGYSVSREKKERFSLILESASTNQTSMYLCASIPGSYNEQFFGPGTRLTVL.

The chain has TRBV3-1 and TRBJ1-6; D unclear. The germline CDR1 and CDR2 sequences are LGHDT and YNNKEL (reference sequence). V lost 0 bases, J lost 13 bases, and 7 bases lay in between. The CDR3 sequence is 12 residues long. The CDR3 nucleotides are TGTGCCAGCAGCCAAGAACTGGCGCCCCTCCACTTT. It encodes CASSQELAPLHF.

This clonotype was found once. The rearrangement uses TRBV12-3 or TRBV12-4 and TRBJ2-3, with 10 positions matching TRBD2. Trimming at V came to 6 bases and at J to 1 base, leaving 10 bases not matched to a gene. There are 17 residues in the CDR3. The CDR3 is CASRGRIAGGCTDTQYF. The CDR3 nucleotides read TGTGCCAGCAGGGGGAGGATAGCGGGAGGATGCACAGATACGCAGTATTTT.

The chain recombines TRBV20-1 with TRBJ1-4; 10 positions agree with TRBD1. CDR1 and CDR2 (germline): DFQATT, SNEGSKA (reference sequence). The ends lost 5 bases at V and 6 bases at J; junction bases unmatched: 9. The CDR3 is made up of 15 amino acids. The CDR3: CSAPSGTGEYEKLFF. CDR3 in DNA: TGCAGTGCTCCCTCCGGGACAGGGGAGTATGAAAAACTGTTTTTT.

The chain employs TRBV29-1 and TRBJ2-1; 13 positions agree with TRBD2. The ends lost 7 bases at V and 7 bases at J; junction bases unmatched: 10. Germline values: CDR1 SQVTM, CDR2 ANQGSEA. The CDR3 is 15 amino acids. As DNA, the CDR3 is TGCAGCGCCGGGACTAGCGGGGCATTTGGGAATGAGCAGTTCTTC. This gives the protein CSAGTSGAFGNEQFF.

This clonotype occurred a few times. The V call is TRBV28, the J call TRBJ2-7; D is possibly TRBD1 (5 bases). This CDR3 has 12 amino acids. CDR1 MDHEN and CDR2 SYDVKM come from the germline V gene. The V gene lost 6 bases and the J gene lost 6 bases, with 12 bases spanning the gap. This CDR3 is CASSLQEFEQYF. As DNA, the CDR3 is TGTGCCAGCAGCCTACAGGAGTTCGAGCAGTACTTC.

This clonotype was found a few times. The chain links TRBV5-1 to TRBJ2-7; 11 nucleotides line up with TRBD1. Germline lookup yields CDR1 SGHRS and CDR2 YFSETQ. V lost 4 bases, J lost 3 bases, and 6 bases stayed unmatched. The length of the CDR3 is 15 residues. The CDR3 loop reads CASSAGTGGVYEQYF. As DNA, the CDR3 is TGCGCCAGCAGCGCCGGGACAGGGGGTGTCTACGAGCAGTACTTC.

The rearrangement joins TRBV4-3 to TRBJ2-7; D is undetermined. The CDR3 covers 13 residues. Germline V lookup: CDR1 LGHNA, CDR2 YSLEER. The ends were cut back, 5 bases at V and 1 base at J, with 9 bases in the middle. CDR3 nucleotide sequence: TGCGCCAGCAGCGCTACCGAGTCCTACGAGCAGTACTTC. It specifies CASSATESYEQYF.

This clonotype was recorded a few times. This rearrangement joins TRBV28 to TRBJ2-1; D might be TRBD2 (6 bases). CDR1 is MDHEN, CDR2 SYDVKM, per germline. CDR3 size: 17 residues. V lost 3 bases and J lost 8, with 23 bases in between. The CDR3 coding sequence is TGTGCCAGCAGTTTCGTGGCTAGCGAACTCAAGGGCGATGAGCAGTTCTTC. Amino acids: CASSFVASELKGDEQFF.

In regard to this clonotype: One base away lies a much larger clone, so this may be a sequencing read error. The rearrangement joins TRBV29-1 to TRBJ2-6, with a tentative D call TRBD1 (6 bases). The CDR3 is 17 amino acids. In germline, CDR1 is SQVTM, CDR2 ANQGSEA. CDR3 region: CSVGEGRGSSGANALTF. The CDR3 DNA follows: TGCAGCGTCGGCGAGGGCAGGGGAAGCTCTGGGGCCAACGCCCTGACTTTC.

The gene calls are TRBV10-3 and TRBJ2-3; D unclear. The CDR3 is 16 residues long. Trimming took off 1 base at V and 0 bases at J, with 11 bases between the two ends. Germline lookup yields CDR1 ENHRY and CDR2 SYGVKD. The CDR3 nucleotides are TGTGCCATCAGTGAGTTGTGGCGGCAGAGCACAGATACGCAGTATTTT. Protein: CAISELWRQSTDTQYF.

This clonotype was counted only a few times. The chain uses TRBV6-2 or TRBV6-3 and TRBJ2-3, with TRBD1 identical over 9 bases. V lost 4 bases and J lost 3; bases outside the gene matches: 5. Germline CDR1 is MNHEY and CDR2 is SVGEGT. The CDR3 contains 15 residues. The CDR3 DNA follows: TGTGCCAGCAGTTGGGACAGGGAATATACAGATACGCAGTATTTT. Encoded protein: CASSWDREYTDTQYF.

This clonotype came up many times. The chain has TRBV20-1 and TRBJ2-5; 7 positions agree with TRBD2. J gave up 11 bases and V 1 base, and 7 bases lay outside the gene matches. The CDR3 contains 12 residues. Germline V gives CDR1 DFQATT, CDR2 SNEGSKA (reference sequence). This chain's CDR3 is CSARARGEGQYF. Here the CDR3 DNA reads TGCAGTGCTAGAGCTCGTGGGGAGGGGCAGTACTTC.

J is TRBJ2-3 and V is TRBV20-1; D not certain. CDR1 is DFQATT, CDR2 SNEGSKA, per germline (reference sequence). This CDR3 contains 14 residues. V was trimmed by 3 bases and J by 6 bases, leaving 16 bases between them. CDR3 in amino acids: CSASPPFRSDTQYF. CDR3 in DNA: TGCAGTGCTAGTCCGCCGTTTCGTTCGGATACGCAGTATTTT.

The chain links TRBV13 to TRBJ2-2, with unresolved D. Trimming pared 5 bases from V and 5 bases from J, leaving 6 bases between. CDR1 is PRHDT, CDR2 FYEKMQ, per germline (reference sequence). This CDR3 contains 12 residues. The CDR3 sequence is CASSLGTGELFF. DNA of the CDR3: TGTGCCAGCAGCCTGGGGACCGGGGAGCTGTTTTTT.

The chain is built from TRBV6-1 and TRBJ1-2; 9 nucleotides agree with TRBD1. Losses at the gene ends were 3 bases for V and 3 bases for J; bases not matched to a gene: 14. Per germline, CDR1 MNHNS and CDR2 SASEGT. The CDR3 totals 18 residues. CDR3 in amino acids: CASSEMGQGRRGDYGYTF. The CDR3 DNA reads TGTGCCAGCAGTGAGATGGGACAGGGTCGACGAGGCGACTATGGCTACACCTTC.

The V call is TRBV7-9, the J call TRBJ1-5, with 9 bases that match TRBD1. This CDR3 has 15 residues. Trimming took 6 bases from V and 1 from J; bases not matched to a gene: 4. Germline lookup yields CDR1 SEHNR and CDR2 FQNEAQ (reference sequence). The chain's CDR3 is CASSNGQGSNQPQHF. CDR3 DNA: TGTGCCAGCAGTAACGGACAGGGGAGCAATCAGCCCCAGCATTTT.

On this clonotype itself: One junction end does not reproduce the germline sequence, and a read error may be involved. The V call is TRBV15, the J call TRBJ2-4; D perhaps matches TRBD2 (5 bases). This CDR3 has 18 amino acids. The germline gives CDR1 LNHNV, CDR2 YYDKDF (reference sequence). DNA for the CDR3: TGTGCCACCAGCGGCCGGTATCCCCATGGTGGGAGCCAAGAGACCCAGTACTTT. Its translation is CATSGRYPHGGSQETQYF.

This chain uses TRBV27 with TRBJ2-1; 7 nucleotides line up with TRBD1. J was trimmed by 3 bases and V by 5 bases; bases with no gene match: 13. Germline CDR1 is MNHEY and CDR2 is SMNVEV (reference sequence). The CDR3 length is 17 residues. The CDR3 bases are TGTGCCAGCAGTCCAACCAGGGGGACCCTTTTCTACAATGAGCAGTTCTTC. Protein sequence: CASSPTRGTLFYNEQFF.

The chain uses TRBV4-2 and TRBJ2-3, with 7 bases that match TRBD2. Germline loops: CDR1 LGHNA, CDR2 YNFKEQ. The CDR3 extends over 16 amino acids. J lost 4 bases, V lost 3 bases, and 10 bases had no gene match. CDR3 sequence reads: CASSQLLERGADTQYF. The CDR3 region has the DNA TGTGCCAGCAGCCAGCTACTAGAACGGGGGGCAGATACGCAGTATTTT.

Comments on this clonotype: A much bigger clone sits one base away, suggesting this may be a read error. CDR3 DNA: TGCAGCGGTGGTGGGGGCAGAGAGACCCAGTACTTC. Translation: CSGGGGRETQYF. The rearrangement joins TRBV29-1 to TRBJ2-5, with D possibly being TRBD1 (6 bases). V was shortened by 7 bases and J by 4 bases, with 13 bases between the two germline ends. From germline, CDR1 is SQVTM and CDR2 ANQGSEA. The CDR3 has 12 amino acids.

This clonotype came up a few times. The V call is TRBV24-1, the J call TRBJ2-5, with 11 bases fitting TRBD2. J gave up 4 bases and V 8 bases, and 5 bases lay outside the gene matches. The germline V gene encodes CDR1 KGHDR and CDR2 SFDVKD. The CDR3 is made up of 14 amino acids. Here the CDR3 reads CATMGSGRGETQYF. Here the CDR3 DNA reads TGTGCCACCATGGGTAGCGGGAGGGGAGAGACCCAGTACTTC.

The rearrangement uses TRBV7-2 and TRBJ2-1, with no clear D. The CDR3 is 11 residues long. In germline, CDR1 is SGHTA, CDR2 FQGNSA. The ends were cut back, 5 bases at V and 12 bases at J, with 11 bases in the middle. CDR3 in DNA: TGTGCCAGCAGCCCCTCCCGACTGCAGTTCTTC. It translates to CASSPSRLQFF.

V gene TRBV7-8 combines with J gene TRBJ2-1, with unresolved D. The CDR3 has 13 amino acids. The germline gives CDR1 SGHVS, CDR2 FQNEAQ. Trimming pared 0 bases from V and 5 bases from J, leaving 5 bases between. The CDR3 coding sequence is TGTGCCAGCAGCTTAGCGCGAGACAATGAGCAGTTCTTC. This sequence encodes CASSLARDNEQFF. The full variable domain, with the rest looked up from reference TRBV7-8 and TRBJ2-1, is GAGVSQSPRYKVAKRGQDVALRCDPISGHVSLFWYQQALGQGPEFLTYFQNEAQLDKSGLPSDRFFAERPEGSVSTLKIQRTQQEDSAVYLCASSLARDNEQFFGPGTRLTVL.